Shown below are 24 T cell receptor beta chains from a single sample sequenced in a study of T cell responses to AZD1222 COVID-19 vaccine. Sequencing used immunoSEQ multiplex PCR; TCRdb keeps in-frame clones, though not all of them. This table has about 140,000 clones, around nine tenths appearing once. The material sequenced was peripheral blood, taken on day 0 of AZD1222 vaccination. These receptors all stem from an adult in good health.

The V call is TRBV28, the J call TRBJ2-7, with TRBD2 matching over 10 bases. Germline values: CDR1 MDHEN, CDR2 SYDVKM. This CDR3 contains 15 residues. Germline trimming cut 6 bases from V and 1 base from J; bases unmatched to any gene: 6. CDR3 amino acids: CASSFSGRPSYEQYF. DNA of the CDR3: TGTGCCAGCAGCTTTAGCGGGAGGCCATCCTACGAGCAGTACTTC.

Here the CDR3 reads CASSGQRHRNTIYF. CDR3 nucleotides: TGCGCCAGCAGTGGACAGAGACACCGAAACACCATATATTTT. V gene TRBV10-1 combines with J gene TRBJ1-3; tentative D call: TRBD1 (5 bases). CDR1 and CDR2 from the germline V gene are WNHNN and SYGVQD (reference sequence). CDR3 size: 14 residues. Trimming pared 4 bases from V and 5 bases from J, leaving 12 bases between.

This CDR3 reads CASSAQAGGQETQYF. CDR3 nucleotides: TGTGCCAGCAGTGCCCAAGCCGGGGGCCAAGAGACCCAGTACTTC. The chain is built from TRBV6-4 and TRBJ2-5; weak D call: TRBD2 (6 bases). Germline V gene sequence: CDR1 MRHNA, CDR2 SNTAGT. There are 15 residues in the CDR3. V was clipped by 4 bases and J by 1 base, with 13 bases between them.

J is TRBJ2-5 and V is TRBV3-1 (or the pseudogene TRBV3-2); no clear D. Between the trimmed V and J ends, which lost 1 base and 5 bases, there was a span of 11 bases. The CDR3 contains 14 residues. Germline V gene sequence: CDR1 LGHDT, CDR2 YNNKEL (reference sequence). CDR3 nucleotides: TGTGCCAGCAGCCAAGTAGGGCTAGGGGAGACCCAGTACTTC. Residues: CASSQVGLGETQYF.

The gene calls are TRBV4-1 and TRBJ1-5, with D perhaps matching TRBD1 (5 bases). The CDR3 loop spans 17 amino acids. Per the germline V gene, CDR1 is MGHRA and CDR2 is YSYEKL. Trimming cost V 2 bases and J 2 bases, with 16 bases left between them. The CDR3 here is CASSQRTTGMGNQPQHF. CDR3 nucleotides: TGCGCCAGCAGCCAACGGACAACGGGGATGGGCAATCAGCCCCAGCATTTT.

The chain combines TRBV5-4 with TRBJ1-1; no reliable D call. The ends were cut back, 0 bases at V and 3 bases at J, with 6 bases in the middle. The CDR3 extends over 13 amino acids. Germline CDR1 and CDR2: SGHNT and YYREEE (reference sequence). The CDR3 loop reads CASSLDSHTEAFF. In DNA, the CDR3 is TGTGCCAGCAGCTTGGACAGCCACACTGAAGCTTTCTTT.

This chain joins TRBV2 and TRBJ2-7; D call uncertain. V dropped 4 bases and J dropped 2 bases, with 9 bases sitting between them. Germline V CDR1 and CDR2: SNHLY, FYNNEI. The CDR3 contains 13 residues. The CDR3: CASSVGPTYEQYF. CDR3 nucleotides: TGTGCCAGCAGTGTCGGTCCTACCTACGAGCAGTACTTC.

The J gene is TRBJ1-3, the V gene TRBV5-4; D is uncertain. The CDR3 has 17 amino acids. CDR1 SGHNT and CDR2 YYREEE come from the germline V gene (reference sequence). V lost 3 bases and J 0 bases, leaving 16 bases between the germline ends. This CDR3 is CASSSPGGLASGNTIYF. DNA of the CDR3: TGTGCCAGCAGCTCTCCTGGCGGGTTAGCCTCTGGAAACACCATATATTTT.

The rearrangement uses TRBV5-6 and TRBJ1-2; a weak D match, TRBD1 (5 bases). The germline V gene has CDR1 SGHDT and CDR2 YYEEEE. The CDR3 has 13 residues. V gave up 0 bases and J gave up 6 bases, with 9 bases separating them. The CDR3 nucleotides read TGTGCCAGCAGCTTGGACAGGCTGGATGGCTACACCTTC. It specifies CASSLDRLDGYTF.

The gene calls are TRBV18 and TRBJ2-7; D might be TRBD2 (6 bases). The germline gives CDR1 KGHSH, CDR2 LQKENI. The CDR3 loop spans 16 amino acids. V shed 1 base and J shed 0 bases, with 13 bases lying between them. CDR3: CASSPLWTGASYEQYF. The CDR3 bases are TGTGCCAGCTCACCACTTTGGACGGGAGCCTCCTACGAGCAGTACTTC.

The chain joins TRBV5-1 to TRBJ1-4; possible D gene TRBD1, 5 bases. The germline CDR1 and CDR2 sequences are SGHRS and YFSETQ. The CDR3 extends over 16 amino acids. The germline V and J ends were trimmed by 0 bases and 8 bases, with 17 bases remaining between them. The CDR3 nucleotides are TGCGCCAGCAGCTTGGAGGGGAACGCGGGGTGGGAAAAACTGTTTTTT. It translates to CASSLEGNAGWEKLFF.

The rearrangement uses TRBV11-2 and TRBJ1-6, with D unclear. Looked up from germline, CDR1 is SGHAT and CDR2 is FQNNGV. The V and J ends lost 2 bases and 7 bases respectively, with 6 bases between them. The CDR3 runs to 13 residues. The DNA for the CDR3 is TGTGCCAGCAGCTTAAGGGCCAATTCACCCCTCCACTTT. It translates to CASSLRANSPLHF.

The V call is TRBV4-1, the J call TRBJ2-7; no firm D call. V lost 0 bases and J 3 bases, leaving 9 bases between the germline ends. From germline, CDR1 is MGHRA and CDR2 YSYEKL. The CDR3 is 14 residues long. The CDR3 DNA follows: TGCGCCAGCAGCCAAGAGTACCCCCACTACGAGCAGTACTTC. This gives the protein CASSQEYPHYEQYF.

The rearrangement uses TRBV10-1 and TRBJ2-1, with TRBD2 matching 12 bases. The CDR3 sequence is 19 residues long. V was clipped by 4 bases and J by 4 bases; unmatched bases: 14. Germline CDR1 and CDR2: WNHNN and SYGVQD (reference sequence). The CDR3 region has the DNA TGCGCCAGCAGTGGGTCGTATATGACTAGCGGGAGATCGTACAATGAGCAGTTCTTC. It codes for CASSGSYMTSGRSYNEQFF.

This clone was counted only a few times. The rearrangement uses TRBV11-1 and TRBJ2-5; D ambiguous. Germline lookup yields CDR1 SGHAT and CDR2 FQDESV (reference sequence). The length of the CDR3 is 11 residues. V was cut by 1 base and J by 11 bases, with 8 bases left in between. The CDR3: CASSLDQRQYF. The DNA of the CDR3 is TGTGCCAGCAGCTTAGACCAACGTCAGTACTTC.

The rearrangement links TRBV5-1 to TRBJ2-7; D is undetermined. The CDR3 consists of 13 residues. Germline V gene sequence: CDR1 SGHRS, CDR2 YFSETQ. Trimming stripped 0 bases from V and 2 bases from J, with 6 bases between. In nucleotides, the CDR3 is TGCGCCAGCAGCTTGGAGTTCACCTACGAGCAGTACTTC. It is translated as CASSLEFTYEQYF. The full variable domain, its missing parts supplied by reference TRBV5-1 and TRBJ2-7, is KAGVTQTPRYLIKTRGQQVTLSCSPISGHRSVSWYQQTPGQGLQFLFEYFSETQRNKGNFPGRFSGRQFSNSRSEMNVSTLELGDSALYLCASSLEFTYEQYFGPGTRLTVT.

The chain couples TRBV30 to TRBJ1-4; D unresolved. The CDR3 is 17 amino acids. Germline assignment: CDR1 GTSNPN and CDR2 SVGIG (reference sequence). For the CDR3, the DNA is TGTGCAGGAACTTCGGGAGGTGTCAAAACAACTAATGAAAAACTGTTTTTT. Protein sequence: CAGTSGGVKTTNEKLFF.

The CDR3 spells CASGREVFYGYTF. The CDR3 DNA follows: TGTGCCTCAGGGCGGGAAGTCTTCTATGGCTACACCTTC. The chain joins TRBV30 to TRBJ1-2, with a tentative D call TRBD1 (5 bases). The CDR3 has 13 residues. Looked up from germline, CDR1 is GTSNPN and CDR2 is SVGIG (reference sequence). Trimming left V 7 bases short and J 4 bases short, with 16 bases between.

V usage is TRBV5-6 and J usage is TRBJ1-3, with 7 bases that match TRBD1. The germline CDR1 and CDR2 sequences are SGHDT and YYEEEE. CDR3 size: 15 residues. V dropped 1 base and J dropped 3; count of bases not matched to a gene: 4. This CDR3 reads CASSLPGGYGNTIYF. DNA of the CDR3: TGTGCCAGCAGCTTGCCAGGGGGTTATGGAAACACCATATATTTT.

This clone has more than one count but fewer than ten. V gene TRBV3-1 (or the pseudogene TRBV3-2) combines with J gene TRBJ1-5; the match to TRBD1 covers 8 bases. The CDR3 extends over 11 amino acids. With 11 bases clipped from V and 7 bases from J, the junction kept 4 bases outside the gene matches. Germline V gene sequence: CDR1 LGHDT, CDR2 YNNKEL (reference sequence). This CDR3 reads CASGGGQPQHF. The CDR3, as DNA: TGTGCCTCAGGGGGCGGGCAGCCCCAGCATTTT.

The chain links TRBV4-2 to TRBJ1-5; no clear D. V was shortened by 1 base and J by 0 bases, with 7 bases between the two germline ends. Germline CDR1 LGHNA, CDR2 YNFKEQ. The CDR3 is made up of 15 amino acids. CDR3 in amino acids: CASSQASNSNQPQHF. In DNA form, the CDR3 reads TGTGCCAGCAGCCAAGCTTCCAATAGCAATCAGCCCCAGCATTTT.

V and J are TRBV7-3 and TRBJ2-7; TRBD1 aligns across 7 bases. Germline loops: CDR1 SGHTA, CDR2 FQGTGA. V gave up 5 bases and J gave up 6 bases; unmatched junction bases: 7. The CDR3 contains 13 residues. CDR3 DNA: TGTGCCAGCAGCCCACGGACAGGTTCCGAGCAGTACTTC. It codes for CASSPRTGSEQYF.

This clone has only one observation. The rearrangement links TRBV28 to TRBJ2-1; weak D call: TRBD2 (5 bases). The CDR3 runs to 14 residues. Germline loops: CDR1 MDHEN, CDR2 SYDVKM. Trimming pared 1 base from V and 9 bases from J, leaving 13 bases between. The CDR3, as DNA: TGTGCCAGCAGTTTATATCCGGGGATGGCTGAGCAGTTCTTC. This gives the protein CASSLYPGMAEQFF.

This sequence joins TRBV28 and TRBJ2-7; 9 nucleotides align to TRBD2. CDR3 length: 17 amino acids. With V trimmed by 2 bases and J by 4 bases, 12 bases remained unmatched. The germline V gene has CDR1 MDHEN and CDR2 SYDVKM. The CDR3 spells CASSLDRWREGHYEQYF. The CDR3 bases are TGTGCCAGCAGTTTAGATAGGTGGCGGGAGGGCCATTACGAGCAGTACTTC. The full variable domain, its missing parts supplied by reference TRBV28 and TRBJ2-7, is DVKVTQSSRYLVKRTGEKVFLECVQDMDHENMFWYRQDPGLGLRLIYFSYDVKMKEKGDIPEGYSVSREKKERFSLILESASTNQTSMYLCASSLDRWREGHYEQYFGPGTRLTVT.